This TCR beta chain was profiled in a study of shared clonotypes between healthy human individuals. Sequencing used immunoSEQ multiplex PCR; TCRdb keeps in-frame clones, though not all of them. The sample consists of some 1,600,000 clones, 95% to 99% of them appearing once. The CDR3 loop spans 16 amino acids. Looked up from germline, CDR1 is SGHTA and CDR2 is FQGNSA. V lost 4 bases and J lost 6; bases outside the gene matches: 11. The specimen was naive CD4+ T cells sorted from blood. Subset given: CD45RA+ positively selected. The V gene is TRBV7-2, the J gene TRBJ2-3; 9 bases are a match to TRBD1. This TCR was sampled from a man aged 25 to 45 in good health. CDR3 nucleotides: TGTGCCAGCAGCTCCCCCGGGACAGGGATTTGGGATACGCAGTATTTT. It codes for CASSSPGTGIWDTQYF.